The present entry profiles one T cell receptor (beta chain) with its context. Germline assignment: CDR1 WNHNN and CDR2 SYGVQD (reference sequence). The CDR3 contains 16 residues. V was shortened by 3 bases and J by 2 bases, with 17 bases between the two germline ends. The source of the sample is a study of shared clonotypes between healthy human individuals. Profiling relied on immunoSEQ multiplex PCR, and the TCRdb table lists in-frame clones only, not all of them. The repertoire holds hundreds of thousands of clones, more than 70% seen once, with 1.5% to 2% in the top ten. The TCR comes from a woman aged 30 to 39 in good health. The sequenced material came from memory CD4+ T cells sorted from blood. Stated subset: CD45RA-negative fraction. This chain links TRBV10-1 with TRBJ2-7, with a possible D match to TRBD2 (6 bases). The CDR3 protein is CASSEIAVLDTYEQYF. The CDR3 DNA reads TGCGCCAGCAGTGAAATAGCGGTTTTAGACACCTACGAGCAGTACTTC.